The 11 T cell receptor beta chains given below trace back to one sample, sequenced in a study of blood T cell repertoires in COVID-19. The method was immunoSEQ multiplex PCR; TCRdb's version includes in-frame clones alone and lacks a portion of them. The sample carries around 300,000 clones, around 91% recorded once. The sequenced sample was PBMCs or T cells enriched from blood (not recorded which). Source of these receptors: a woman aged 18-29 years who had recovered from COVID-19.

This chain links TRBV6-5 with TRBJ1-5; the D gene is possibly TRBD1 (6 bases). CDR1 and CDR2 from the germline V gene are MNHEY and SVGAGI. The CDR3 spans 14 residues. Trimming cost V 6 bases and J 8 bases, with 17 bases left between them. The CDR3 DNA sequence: TGTGCCAGCAGCATGACAGGTATAATGGAGCCCCAGCATTTT. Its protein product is CASSMTGIMEPQHF.

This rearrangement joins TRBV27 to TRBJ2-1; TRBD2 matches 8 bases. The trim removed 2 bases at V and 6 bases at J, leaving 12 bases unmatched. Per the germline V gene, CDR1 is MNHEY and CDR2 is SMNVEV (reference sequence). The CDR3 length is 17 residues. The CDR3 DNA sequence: TGTGCCAGCAGTTTAGGTCTGGGCGGGGGGTCCCCCAATGAGCAGTTCTTC. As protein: CASSLGLGGGSPNEQFF.

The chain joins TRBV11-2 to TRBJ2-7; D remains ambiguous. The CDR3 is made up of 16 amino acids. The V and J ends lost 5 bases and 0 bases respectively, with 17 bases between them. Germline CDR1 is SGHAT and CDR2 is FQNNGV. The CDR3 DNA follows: TGTGCCAGCAGCCCTCCCATGCCGCCGAGCTCCTACGAGCAGTACTTC. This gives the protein CASSPPMPPSSYEQYF.

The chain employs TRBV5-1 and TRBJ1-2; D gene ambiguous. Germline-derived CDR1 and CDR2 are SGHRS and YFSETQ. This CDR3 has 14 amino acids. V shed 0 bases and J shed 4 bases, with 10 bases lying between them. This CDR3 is CASSLEAAFYGYTF. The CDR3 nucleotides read TGCGCCAGCAGCTTGGAAGCGGCATTCTATGGCTACACCTTC. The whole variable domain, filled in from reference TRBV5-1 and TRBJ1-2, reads KAGVTQTPRYLIKTRGQQVTLSCSPISGHRSVSWYQQTPGQGLQFLFEYFSETQRNKGNFPGRFSGRQFSNSRSEMNVSTLELGDSALYLCASSLEAAFYGYTFGSGTRLTVV.

Written as DNA, the CDR3 is TGCGCCAGCAGCTTGGGGGGAGGAGCAGACGGGTCTGGCGGCTACACCTTC. Translation gives CASSLGGGADGSGGYTF. The chain combines TRBV5-1 with TRBJ1-2; no clear D. The CDR3 has 17 residues. Germline V gene sequence: CDR1 SGHRS, CDR2 YFSETQ. Trimming removed 0 bases at V and 8 bases at J, with 23 bases between.

The CDR3 nucleotides read TGCGCCAGCAGCTTCACAGGGCCTCCCGGGGAGCTGTTTTTT. It translates to CASSFTGPPGELFF. The rearrangement joins TRBV5-1 to TRBJ2-2; TRBD1 is a possible D gene (6 bases). The CDR3 runs to 14 residues. The germline gives CDR1 SGHRS, CDR2 YFSETQ. V lost 2 bases, J lost 6 bases, and 11 bases lay in between.

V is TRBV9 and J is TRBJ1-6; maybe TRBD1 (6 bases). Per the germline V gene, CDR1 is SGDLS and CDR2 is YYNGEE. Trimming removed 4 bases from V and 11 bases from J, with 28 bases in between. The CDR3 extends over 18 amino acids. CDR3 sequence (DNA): TGTGCCAGCAGCACCCGGATCGGGGGGGCGCCTGGGATGACACCCCTCCACTTT. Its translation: CASSTRIGGAPGMTPLHF.

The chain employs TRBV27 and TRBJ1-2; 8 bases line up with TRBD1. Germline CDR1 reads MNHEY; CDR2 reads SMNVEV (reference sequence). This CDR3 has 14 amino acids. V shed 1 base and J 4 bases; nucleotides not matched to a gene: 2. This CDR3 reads CASSLWGTGYGYTF. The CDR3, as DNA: TGTGCCAGCAGTTTATGGGGGACAGGCTATGGCTACACCTTC.

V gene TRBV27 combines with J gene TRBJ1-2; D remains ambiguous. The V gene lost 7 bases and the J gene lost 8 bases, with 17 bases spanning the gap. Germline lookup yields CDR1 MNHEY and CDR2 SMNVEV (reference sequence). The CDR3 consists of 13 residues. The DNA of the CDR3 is TGTGCCAGCACCCCAAGTTCGGGTCTGGGCTACACCTTC. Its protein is CASTPSSGLGYTF.

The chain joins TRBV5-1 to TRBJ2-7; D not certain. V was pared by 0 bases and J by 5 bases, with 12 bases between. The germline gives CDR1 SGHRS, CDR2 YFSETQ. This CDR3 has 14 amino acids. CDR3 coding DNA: TGCGCCAGCAGCTTGGATCTCGGTCGTGACGAGCAGTACTTC. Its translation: CASSLDLGRDEQYF.

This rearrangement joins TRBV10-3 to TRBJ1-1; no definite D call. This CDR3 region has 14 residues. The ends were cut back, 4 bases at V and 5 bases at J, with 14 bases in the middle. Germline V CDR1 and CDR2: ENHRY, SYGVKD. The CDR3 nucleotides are TGTGCCATCAGTGGAGTACGGAGGGCGACTGAAGCTTTCTTT. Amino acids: CAISGVRRATEAFF.